What follows is one T cell receptor beta chain and its context. What antigen it recognizes has not been identified. Nothing much larger sits one base from this clone, and base qualities are not available. The sample is drawn from a study of tumor-infiltrating lymphocytes in localized non-small cell lung cancer (dated by TCRdb to the early 2020s). Turning to the overall study: Patients whose samples were collected after neoadjuvant chemotherapy, as well as both smokers and never-smokers and several histologies, were included in the cohort. In total, the ICON cohort was made up of about 150 surgical patients who had localized non-small cell lung cancer and whose tumors were resected. A total of approximately 55 patients were part of the paired comparison of immunoSEQ T-cell fraction between tumor and uninvolved lung. Each patient provided resected tumor tissue plus uninvolved lung tissue from the same patient, with the uninvolved lung tissue described as non-adjacent to the tumor. Flow cytometry, multiplex immunofluorescence, RNA-seq, exome sequencing and proteomics were applied to the same patients as TCR sequencing, which was one of several integrated assays. Study-wide findings and limitations: Because different assays used different pieces of the same tissue, intratumor heterogeneity could not be separated from technical variation. Assay coverage differed among patients according to how much tissue was available, so only a subset of the cohort had TCR sequencing. Recurrence-free survival showed no association with tumor T-cell fraction measured by TCR sequencing (p = 0.61). Consistent with immunofluorescence CD3 counts, TCRbeta sequencing supported greater T cell infiltration in tumors than in uninvolved lung tissue. No difference in TCR-derived T-cell fraction was observed between the flow cytometry-defined immunotypes IM1 (good prognosis) and IM2 (poor prognosis).

ICON enrollment began in the first half of 2016, and the last patient was enrolled in 2018. Fresh tumor and matched uninvolved tissue for in-depth immune analyses, including TCR sequencing, were collected from a subcohort of approximately 82 patients. TCR sequencing was performed on DNA isolated from bulk tissue, without cell sorting. The germline V gene (reference sequence) provides CDR1 LNHDA and CDR2 SQIVND. From its cysteine to its phenylalanine, the CDR3 spans 14 amino acids. Left in the record is the CDR3 DNA by itself, 42 bases read in frame from the first base. Here V drops 3 bases and J drops 3 bases, and the junction holds 1 base not matched to any gene. The immunoSEQ assay used for TCR sequencing gave the T-cell fraction in both tumor and uninvolved lung tissue. Concerning the study's data processing: In the survival analysis, patients were divided into a high T-cell fraction group (upper tertile) and a low T-cell fraction group (lower two tertiles), and the two groups were compared using a log-rank test. Paired tumor versus uninvolved lung differences in T-cell fraction were tested with a signed-rank test. Held by TCRdb, this immuneACCESS table contains in-frame sequences only and omits some clones. Under half of the omission traces to an unresolved V gene where checked; the cause of the rest is unknown. V, J and clone size reflect that table, while D and trimming were determined from the DNA. The sample table records approximately 17,000 clones; over 70% of these occur just once. The ten biggest clones cover roughly 5% of the sample.

The sequencing sample was made of lung tumor tissue. Recombination connected TRBV19 to TRBJ2-5, and TRBD1 aligns with 10 junction nucleotides. The source is a human donor with non-small cell lung cancer. The DNA reads TGTGCCAGTAGTATGGACAGGGGGAAAGAGACCCAGTACTTC. This sequence encodes CASSMDRGKETQYF.